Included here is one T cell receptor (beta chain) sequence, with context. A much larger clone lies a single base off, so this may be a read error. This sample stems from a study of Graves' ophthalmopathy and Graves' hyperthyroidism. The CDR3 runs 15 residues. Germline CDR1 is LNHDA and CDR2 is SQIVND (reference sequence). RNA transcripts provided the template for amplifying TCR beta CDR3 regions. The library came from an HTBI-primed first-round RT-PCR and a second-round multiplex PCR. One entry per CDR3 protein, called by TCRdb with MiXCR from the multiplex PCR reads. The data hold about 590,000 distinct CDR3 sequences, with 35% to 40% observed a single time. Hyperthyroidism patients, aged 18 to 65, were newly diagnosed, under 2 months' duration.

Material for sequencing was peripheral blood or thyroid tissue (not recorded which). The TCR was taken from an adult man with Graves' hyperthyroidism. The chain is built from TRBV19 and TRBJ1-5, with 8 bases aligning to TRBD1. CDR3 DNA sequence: TGTGCCAGTAATCCCAGGACAGGGAGCTATCAGCTCCAGCATTTT. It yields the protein CASNPRTGSYQLQHF.